A selection of T cell receptor beta chains follows, all from one sample in a study of blood T cell repertoires in COVID-19. This table comes from immunoSEQ multiplex PCR, and its TCRdb copy is limited to in-frame clones, with some not included. The table includes about 190,000 clones, around 90% detected once. Sequenced material: peripheral blood. These receptors all come from a man between 50 and 59 years old with acute or convalescent COVID-19. Both conserved end residues are part of each CDR3. Fields, in order: D gene, J gene, V gene, clone size, CDR3 DNA, CDR3 protein. D genes are given only for firm matches. Size tells how often a clone was seen (once, few, many) or the class of an expanded clone, and some rows leave it out.

d_gene: NA; j_gene: TRBJ1-3; v_gene: TRBV13; abundance: NA; CDR3nt: TGTGCCAGCAGCTTAAGGGACAACGGAGGAAACACCATATATTTT; CDR3aa: CASSLRDNGGNTIYF
d_gene: NA; j_gene: TRBJ2-2; v_gene: TRBV19; abundance: NA; CDR3nt: TGTGCCAGTAGGGACTACCCCGCGAACACCGGGGAGCTGTTTTTT; CDR3aa: CASRDYPANTGELFF
d_gene: NA; j_gene: TRBJ1-1; v_gene: TRBV29-1; abundance: NA; CDR3nt: TGCAGCGTTGAAGGAAGCCCGACACGGAACACTGAAGCTTTCTTT; CDR3aa: CSVEGSPTRNTEAFF
d_gene: TRBD2; j_gene: TRBJ2-3; v_gene: TRBV5-1; abundance: NA; CDR3nt: TGCGCCAGCAGCTTGGGGACTAGCGGGGGGGCAGATACGCAGTATTTT; CDR3aa: CASSLGTSGGADTQYF
d_gene: NA; j_gene: TRBJ1-2; v_gene: TRBV9; abundance: NA; CDR3nt: TGTGCCAGCAGCATCGACAGGAATGGCTACACCTTC; CDR3aa: CASSIDRNGYTF
d_gene: NA; j_gene: TRBJ1-1; v_gene: TRBV6-5; abundance: NA; CDR3nt: TGTGCCAGCAGTTACGCGACAGGCGGTCCGAGCACTGAAGCTTTCTTT; CDR3aa: CASSYATGGPSTEAFF
d_gene: TRBD1; j_gene: TRBJ1-5; v_gene: TRBV3-1/TRBV3-2; abundance: NA; CDR3nt: TGTGCCAGCAGCCAAACAGGGGCAGGCCGCAATCAGCCCCAGCATTTT; CDR3aa: CASSQTGAGRNQPQHF
d_gene: NA; j_gene: TRBJ1-4; v_gene: TRBV10-3; abundance: NA; CDR3nt: TGTGCCATCAGTGACCGGGGGAAAGGGCCAGCAACTAATGAAAAACTGTTTTTT; CDR3aa: CAISDRGKGPATNEKLFF
d_gene: TRBD2; j_gene: TRBJ2-7; v_gene: TRBV20-1; abundance: few; CDR3nt: TGCAGTGCTAGTTGGACTAGCAACGAGCAGTACTTC; CDR3aa: CSASWTSNEQYF
d_gene: TRBD1; j_gene: TRBJ1-5; v_gene: TRBV13; abundance: few; CDR3nt: TGTGCCAGCAGCTTAGGACGGACAGGGGGCACCCCCCAGCATTTT; CDR3aa: CASSLGRTGGTPQHF
d_gene: TRBD2; j_gene: TRBJ2-1; v_gene: TRBV27; abundance: NA; CDR3nt: TGTGCCAGCAGTTTACAACTAGCGGACTACAATGAGCAGTTCTTC; CDR3aa: CASSLQLADYNEQFF
d_gene: NA; j_gene: TRBJ1-6; v_gene: TRBV7-8; abundance: NA; CDR3nt: TGTGCCAGCAGCGTCCGGGGAGGGATTATGGCTTCACCCCTCCACTTT; CDR3aa: CASSVRGGIMASPLHF
d_gene: NA; j_gene: TRBJ1-2; v_gene: TRBV20-1; abundance: NA; CDR3nt: TGCAGTGCTAGTCAGGGCTCTAATGGCTACACCTTC; CDR3aa: CSASQGSNGYTF
d_gene: TRBD1; j_gene: TRBJ2-7; v_gene: TRBV10-2; abundance: NA; CDR3nt: TGCGCCAGCGTCCGTAACAGGGGTCCCTACGAGCAGTACTTC; CDR3aa: CASVRNRGPYEQYF
d_gene: TRBD1; j_gene: TRBJ1-3; v_gene: TRBV7-9; abundance: NA; CDR3nt: TGTGCCAGCAGCCCAGGGGGCTCGGGAAACACCATATATTTT; CDR3aa: CASSPGGSGNTIYF
d_gene: TRBD1; j_gene: TRBJ2-1; v_gene: TRBV7-9; abundance: few; CDR3nt: TGTGCCAGCAGCCCGGACAGGGGATTTTACAATGAGCAGTTCTTC; CDR3aa: CASSPDRGFYNEQFF
d_gene: NA; j_gene: TRBJ2-5; v_gene: TRBV4-3; abundance: once; CDR3nt: TGCGCCAGCAGCCAAGATTGGGGGGGCCTCGAGACCCAGTACTTC; CDR3aa: CASSQDWGGLETQYF
d_gene: TRBD1; j_gene: TRBJ2-7; v_gene: TRBV19; abundance: NA; CDR3nt: TGTGCCAGTAGTATAGCCGGGACAGGGACTCCCTACGAGCAGTACTTC; CDR3aa: CASSIAGTGTPYEQYF
d_gene: TRBD2; j_gene: TRBJ2-3; v_gene: TRBV7-3; abundance: NA; CDR3nt: TGTGCCAGCAGCTTGGCGGGGGAGACAGATACGCAGTATTTT; CDR3aa: CASSLAGETDTQYF
d_gene: NA; j_gene: TRBJ1-5; v_gene: TRBV28; abundance: NA; CDR3nt: TGTGCCAGCAGTCCCCGGGGACTCCAAATAATCAATCAGCCCCAGCATTTT; CDR3aa: CASSPRGLQIINQPQHF
d_gene: NA; j_gene: TRBJ2-2; v_gene: TRBV7-9; abundance: NA; CDR3nt: TGTGCCATTCACTCGACAGCGAACACCGGGGAGCTGTTTTTT; CDR3aa: CAIHSTANTGELFF
d_gene: NA; j_gene: TRBJ1-1; v_gene: TRBV20-1; abundance: NA; CDR3nt: TGCAGTGCTAGTACGGGGACTGAAGCTTTCTTT; CDR3aa: CSASTGTEAFF
d_gene: NA; j_gene: TRBJ1-2; v_gene: TRBV5-1; abundance: few; CDR3nt: TGCGCCAGCAGATTTGGGCTACCCCCCTTAACTAACTATGGCTACACCTTC; CDR3aa: CASRFGLPPLTNYGYTF